This T cell receptor (beta chain) was observed in a study of Graves' ophthalmopathy and Graves' hyperthyroidism. Study summary: Stable hyperthyroid donors showed no ophthalmopathy during 18 months follow-up. General study points: Separation of ophthalmopathy from stable hyperthyroidism was achieved by a 13-signature model, at approximately 90% sensitivity and 81.08% specificity. Detected in blood as well were most expanded thyroid clonotypes with frequency above 0.001.

Amplification from RNA transcripts yielded the TCR beta CDR3 regions. Second-round multiplex PCR came after first-round RT-PCR with HTBI primers. TCRdb re-derived calls from the multiplex PCR reads in MiXCR, one entry per CDR3 protein. This sample yields roughly 1.1 million distinct CDR3 sequences, of which about 40% are seen a single time; more than 9.5% belongs to the top ten. With 5 bases removed from V and 4 bases from J, the gap between germline ends came to 20 bases. Germline V gene sequence: CDR1 SGHVS, CDR2 FNYEAQ. This CDR3 contains 16 residues. This clonotype was seen only a few times. Its antigen is unknown. Reliance was placed on clinical symptoms, serum thyroxine, TRAb, thyroid ultrasound and orbital computed tomography for diagnosis.

The receptor was isolated from an adult man with Graves' hyperthyroidism. The chain couples TRBV7-6 to TRBJ2-5; D is possibly TRBD2 (6 bases). Sequenced sample: peripheral blood or thyroid tissue (not recorded which). CDR3 protein: CASSPRRGRRRETQYF. For the CDR3, the DNA is TGTGCCAGCAGCCCGAGGCGGGGTCGGCGAAGAGAGACCCAGTACTTC.